The rows below give T cell receptor beta chains drawn from one sample of a study of blood T cell repertoires in COVID-19. Assay used: immunoSEQ multiplex PCR; TCRdb lists only in-frame clones, some missing. The table shows a few hundred thousand clones, with approximately 84% occurring only once. Sequenced sample: PBMCs or T cells enriched from blood (not recorded which). All receptors come from a woman aged 25 to 45 who had recovered from COVID-19. Both conserved end residues are part of each CDR3. Fields, in order: clone size, D gene, V gene, J gene, CDR3 protein, CDR3 DNA. A D gene is named only where the DNA matches it firmly. Only part of the rows carry a size: once, few, many, or a class if the clone is expanded.

few	NA	TRBV27	TRBJ1-1	CASRRGGRISTEAFF	TGTGCCAGCAGGCGGGGGGGGCGCATATCCACTGAAGCTTTCTTT
NA	NA	TRBV5-5	TRBJ1-5	CASSLAGRGDQPQHF	TGTGCCAGCAGCTTGGCGGGGAGGGGGGATCAGCCCCAGCATTTT
NA	TRBD1	TRBV9	TRBJ2-4	CASSQQGLENIQYF	TGTGCCAGCAGCCAACAGGGGTTAGAAAACATTCAGTACTTC
NA	TRBD1	TRBV10-2	TRBJ2-7	CASRDPRKGTGSYEQYF	TGCGCCAGCAGGGACCCGCGAAAAGGGACAGGGTCCTACGAGCAGTACTTC
NA	NA	TRBV7-2	TRBJ2-5	CASSLAGTPSRETQYF	TGTGCCAGCAGCTTGGCCGGGACACCTTCACGGGAGACCCAGTACTTC
NA	TRBD1	TRBV29-1	TRBJ2-7	CSVAPGTGGLYEQYF	TGCAGCGTTGCCCCGGGGACAGGGGGTTTATACGAGCAGTACTTC
NA	NA	TRBV28	TRBJ2-5	CASTRGDRETQYF	TGTGCCAGCACCAGGGGTGATCGCGAGACCCAGTACTTC
NA	NA	TRBV27	TRBJ1-2	CASSLRPVYGYTF	TGTGCCAGCAGTTTGAGGCCGGTCTATGGCTACACCTTC
NA	TRBD1	TRBV13	TRBJ2-7	CASSSSRGGTYEQYF	TGTGCCAGCAGCTCCAGTAGAGGGGGCACGTACGAGCAGTACTTC
NA	NA	TRBV19	TRBJ1-1	CASSIWQIQNTEAFF	TGTGCCAGTAGTATCTGGCAGATTCAGAACACTGAAGCTTTCTTT
NA	TRBD1	TRBV6-5	TRBJ1-3	CASTRQGARGNTIYF	TGTGCCAGCACCCGACAGGGGGCGAGAGGAAACACCATATATTTT
NA	NA	TRBV19	TRBJ2-6	CASSIGGVSGANVLTF	TGTGCCAGTAGTATAGGAGGCGTTTCTGGGGCCAACGTCCTGACTTTC
NA	NA	TRBV3-1/TRBV3-2	TRBJ2-1	CASSQDPPLLSDTHEQFF	TGTGCCAGCAGCCAAGACCCCCCTCTGCTCAGCGATACACATGAGCAGTTCTTC
NA	NA	TRBV18	TRBJ2-2	CASSPAYNTGELFF	TGTGCCAGCTCACCCGCCTATAACACCGGGGAGCTGTTTTTT
once	NA	TRBV29-1	TRBJ1-2	CSVGSGEGYGYTF	TGCAGCGTGGGATCCGGGGAAGGCTATGGCTACACCTTC
NA	TRBD1	TRBV9	TRBJ2-7	CASSVGAGGGEQYF	TGTGCCAGCAGCGTAGGGGCAGGGGGTGGCGAGCAGTACTTC
NA	TRBD1	TRBV7-9	TRBJ2-7	CASSPRTLGTGPPYEQYF	TGTGCCAGCAGCCCTCGAACTCTCGGGACAGGACCCCCCTACGAGCAGTACTTC
few	TRBD2	TRBV19	TRBJ2-1	CASSIDHLGLVVDNEQFF	TGTGCCAGTAGTATAGATCATCTAGGACTAGTGGTTGACAATGAGCAGTTCTTC
NA	NA	TRBV21-1	TRBJ1-5	CASSKVPGGNQPQHF	TGTGCCAGCAGCAAAGTCCCAGGGGGCAATCAGCCCCAGCATTTT
NA	TRBD1	TRBV30	TRBJ1-3	CAGGTGIGNTIYF	TGTGCCGGAGGGACAGGGATTGGAAACACCATATATTTT
few	NA	TRBV30	TRBJ1-2	CAWAKAGRNYGYTF	TGTGCCTGGGCTAAGGCAGGGAGGAACTATGGCTACACCTTC
NA	TRBD1	TRBV5-1	TRBJ1-4	CASSPGVGQANEKLFF	TGCGCCAGCAGCCCTGGAGTGGGACAGGCTAATGAAAAACTGTTTTTT
NA	NA	TRBV5-4	TRBJ1-2	CASSLEQQNYGYTF	TGTGCCAGCAGCTTGGAACAGCAAAACTATGGCTACACCTTC
once	TRBD1	TRBV5-1	TRBJ2-1	CASRTGTGDYNEQFF	TGCGCCAGCAGAACCGGGACAGGGGATTACAATGAGCAGTTCTTC
NA	TRBD1	TRBV5-1	TRBJ2-5	CASSSGQGRQETQYF	TGCGCCAGCAGCTCCGGACAGGGGCGGCAAGAGACCCAGTACTTC
NA	TRBD2	TRBV27	TRBJ2-5	CASSSTTSGGEKETQYF	TGTGCCAGCAGTTCGACGACTAGCGGGGGGGAGAAGGAGACCCAGTACTTC
NA	TRBD1	TRBV25-1	TRBJ1-1	CASSPRVSGRGRAEAFF	TGTGCCAGCAGTCCCCGTGTGTCGGGCAGGGGGAGAGCTGAAGCTTTCTTT
NA	NA	TRBV29-1	TRBJ2-1	CSVIAQGSSYNEQFF	TGCAGCGTTATTGCCCAGGGAAGCTCCTACAATGAGCAGTTCTTC
NA	NA	TRBV6-5	TRBJ1-2	CASSYSWNRNNYGYTF	TGTGCCAGCAGTTACTCGTGGAACAGGAATAACTATGGCTACACCTTC
NA	NA	TRBV9	TRBJ1-2	CASSDRPGDHYGYTF	TGTGCCAGCAGCGACCGTCCGGGGGATCACTATGGCTACACCTTC
NA	NA	TRBV6-5	TRBJ2-7	CASRRLYEQYF	TGTGCCAGTCGGAGACTCTACGAGCAGTACTTC
NA	NA	TRBV21-1	TRBJ1-1	CASSGSLALVEAFF	TGTGCCAGCAGCGGCAGTTTGGCCCTGGTTGAAGCTTTCTTT
few	TRBD1	TRBV27	TRBJ1-1	CASSLWQGDTEAFF	TGTGCCAGCAGTTTATGGCAGGGGGACACTGAAGCTTTCTTT
NA	NA	TRBV28	TRBJ2-2	CASSSTLSFHTGELFF	TGTGCCAGCAGTTCCACGTTGAGTTTCCACACCGGGGAGCTGTTTTTT
NA	NA	TRBV7-9	TRBJ1-1	CASSSQGDSEAFF	TGTGCCAGCAGTTCACAGGGAGACTCTGAAGCTTTCTTT
NA	TRBD1	TRBV18	TRBJ1-5	CASSQGASNQPQHF	TGTGCCAGCTCACAGGGGGCAAGCAATCAGCCCCAGCATTTT
NA	TRBD1	TRBV28	TRBJ1-4	CASSFGQGNEKLFF	TGTGCCAGCAGTTTCGGACAGGGGAATGAAAAACTGTTTTTT
NA	NA	TRBV5-6	TRBJ1-1	CASSWTANTEAFF	TGTGCCAGCAGTTGGACAGCGAACACTGAAGCTTTCTTT
NA	NA	TRBV21-1	TRBJ1-5	CASSTWTADSNQPQHF	TGTGCCAGCAGCACTTGGACAGCCGATAGCAATCAGCCCCAGCATTTT
NA	TRBD1	TRBV6-2/TRBV6-3	TRBJ1-2	CASSPDDRGSDGYTF	TGTGCCAGCAGCCCCGACGACAGGGGAAGCGATGGCTACACCTTC
NA	TRBD1	TRBV5-6	TRBJ1-3	CASSFEGWDREPGNTIYF	TGTGCCAGCAGCTTTGAGGGCTGGGACAGGGAACCTGGAAACACCATATATTTT
NA	NA	TRBV5-5	TRBJ2-7	CASSLGQYEQYF	TGTGCCAGCAGCTTAGGACAATACGAGCAGTACTTC
NA	NA	TRBV27	TRBJ1-4	CASSTFGQGEKLFF	TGTGCCAGCAGTACTTTCGGACAAGGCGAAAAACTGTTTTTT
NA	NA	TRBV28	TRBJ1-2	CASSPPRGGEDYGYTF	TGTGCCAGCAGTCCCCCCCGGGGGGGTGAGGACTATGGCTACACCTTC
NA	NA	TRBV14	TRBJ1-6	CASSQTAQKTSSYNSPLHF	TGTGCCAGCAGCCAAACCGCACAGAAAACTAGCTCCTATAATTCACCCCTCCACTTT
NA	NA	TRBV16	TRBJ1-2	CASSYATGSGYGYTF	TGTGCCAGCAGCTACGCGACAGGCTCTGGCTATGGCTACACCTTC
NA	NA	TRBV27	TRBJ2-1	CASSSGDSSYNEQFF	TGTGCCAGCAGTTCGGGTGATAGCTCCTACAATGAGCAGTTCTTC
few	TRBD1	TRBV7-8	TRBJ1-6	CASSSRGQGGHNSPLHF	TGTGCCAGCAGCTCGAGGGGACAGGGGGGTCACAATTCACCCCTCCACTTT
NA	NA	TRBV19	TRBJ1-2	CASSIEGVNYGYTF	TGTGCCAGTAGTATAGAGGGAGTTAACTATGGCTACACCTTC
NA	NA	TRBV28	TRBJ2-7	CASGRGISYEQYF	TGTGCCAGCGGCAGAGGTATCTCCTACGAGCAGTACTTC
NA	NA	TRBV5-1	TRBJ2-2	CASSPRGLQGGTGELFF	TGCGCCAGCAGCCCCCGGGGGTTGCAGGGGGGCACCGGGGAGCTGTTTTTT
NA	TRBD2	TRBV11-2	TRBJ2-3	CASSFPGGSSQYF	TGTGCCAGCAGCTTCCCCGGGGGGTCATCGCAGTATTTT
NA	NA	TRBV19	TRBJ2-3	CATRWGSPTDTQYF	TGTGCCACTAGATGGGGCAGCCCCACAGATACGCAGTATTTT